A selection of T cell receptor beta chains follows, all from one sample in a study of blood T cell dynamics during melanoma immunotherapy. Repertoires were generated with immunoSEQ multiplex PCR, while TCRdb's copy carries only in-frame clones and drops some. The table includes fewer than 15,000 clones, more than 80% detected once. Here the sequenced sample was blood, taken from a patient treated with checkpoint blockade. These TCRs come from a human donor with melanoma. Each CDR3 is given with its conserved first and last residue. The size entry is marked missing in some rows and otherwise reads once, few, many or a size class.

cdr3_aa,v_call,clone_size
CASSYSAGGGEQYF,TRBV6-5,once
CASSQERTEAFF,TRBV18,.
CAIKTGGAGEKLFF,TRBV6-1,once
CAISEASGSSETQYF,TRBV10-3,.
CASSQNPYLAGGGYGYTF,TRBV4-3,few
CASSPGGRANYGYTF,TRBV7-8,.
CASGSGTRYNEQFF,TRBV9,.
CSVVGGEGGGNTIYF,TRBV29-1,.
CASSQMLAGSTGELFF,TRBV4-3,.
CASSSGTGDYEQYF,TRBV19,.
CASSLLTAAEAFF,TRBV28,once
CASSASRPGGYEQYF,TRBV28,.
CASSFPTSTSGGETQYF,TRBV7-2,.
CASSQYRGNYNEQFF,TRBV4-3,.
CASKTSGTRTEAFF,TRBV19,.
CASSLIGETQYF,TRBV5-4,.
CASSLLGTGGNTIYF,TRBV5-1,once
CASSLVVNTGGGTEAFF,TRBV11-2,.
CASSSQEWNTEAFF,TRBV7-9,few
CSVNLIIEGASSYEQYF,TRBV29-1,.
CASSERPGGTQYF,TRBV6-6,.
CASSPQKAWDYGYTF,TRBV10-2,.
CASSLSGNTEAFF,TRBV28,.
CASSYVRLGCTF,TRBV28,.
CASSLGRWLHF,TRBV28,.
CASSQGGAKTYEQYF,TRBV14,.